The sequence of this T cell receptor beta chain was determined in a study of cytomegalovirus exposure and HLA in healthy donors (dated by TCRdb to about 2017). As for the study more broadly: An earlier analysis of about 530 of the donors reported around 280 Gb of sequence data and approximately 120 million unique TCR beta sequences obtained from some 200 million T cells. Several DR-DQ haplotypes were treated as single units for association and clustering because of strong linkage in the cohort. The study was designed to test whether signatures of past pathogen exposure could be identified by cataloging public T cell receptors. Donor age, sex, ethnicity and CMV serostatus were collected together with the repertoire data. Using immunosequencing, the study profiled T cell repertoires from 640 or so subjects and related those repertoires to cytomegalovirus serostatus. A later analysis re-analyzed previously published TCR beta repertoires from approximately 700 donors and added high-resolution HLA genotyping to study TCR occurrence patterns. Every repertoire in the discovery cohort had been generated on one and the same sequencing platform. To predict cytomegalovirus infection status, the study brought together high-throughput TCR immunosequencing, statistical association of individual TCRs with disease status, and machine learning. HLA typing covered class I and class II loci at four-digit resolution. A later genetic analysis took genome-wide SNP genotypes for about 55% of the roughly 700 donors and used that subset as a discovery cohort. Among 350 to 400 genotyped donors of the cohort, an average of roughly 240,000 unique TCR beta nucleotide sequences were sequenced per donor, around 18% of them non-productive. Besides the first cohort of roughly 660 subjects, a separate validation cohort made up of some 110 different subjects was used. To decide whether each TCR beta V gene segment behaved as functional or pseudogenic, an earlier analysis of approximately 590 of the donors relied on high-throughput TCR beta sequencing. Rather than drawing on any new phenotypic data, the later analysis identified candidate immune exposures from TCR beta sequences and the way those sequences occurred across donors. The number of donors typed differed by locus, with about 629-630 for A, B, C, DRB1 and DQB1, 522 for DQA1, some 570 for DPA1, and some 440 for DPB1. An early release that covered about 600 HLA-typed donors contained approximately 320 gigabases of sequencing data and 65 million to 100 million unique TCR sequences. Of the roughly 400 genotyped donors, over 65% fell in the genetic ancestry cluster associated with self-reported Caucasian donors. Findings and caveats that apply to the study as a whole: In the study, 164 TCR beta chains were listed as associated with cytomegalovirus. It was suggested by the authors that the approach could potentially be generalized to other disease states and immunological phenotypes. In this cohort, only TCR beta chains were sequenced, and detectable features were limited by the absence of alpha or paired-chain data. When HLA alleles, especially DR and DQ, strongly co-occurred, attributing TCR associations to individual alleles was difficult. Sequencing depth was assumed to be roughly uniform across donors in the presence/absence analyses, though that assumption may not hold. In a later analysis, 16,951 TCR beta sequences were associated with specific HLA alleles at a false discovery rate of 0.05. A later analysis reported that several top co-occurrence clusters appeared linked to parvovirus B19, influenza, CMV and Epstein-Barr virus. HLA typing was unavailable for some donors at each locus, so association tests used only the typed subset. CMV serostatus was the only immune exposure information available for the cohort. In a later genetic analysis, fewer N-insertions in productive TCRs were reported among donors in an Asian-associated ancestry cluster than the roughly 700-donor mean. Linkage disequilibrium might explain the correlated functional status among segregating V segments, but an unknown experimental factor could not be excluded. A few of the identified cytomegalovirus-associated TCR beta chains were confirmed in vitro to be specific for cytomegalovirus antigens. In an earlier analysis of around 500 of the donors, most TCR beta V segments appeared in productive rearrangements about 90% or about 30% of the time, broadly matching IMGT annotations. The classifier was reported to diagnose cytomegalovirus status with high specificity and sensitivity in both the original and validation cohorts. A later analysis found that TCR association rates varied across HLA loci, with DRB1 alleles showing the most associated TCRs and HLA-C alleles the fewest. In a later analysis, HLA-associated TCR beta chains were found to be more clonally expanded and to have lower generation probabilities than equally common non-associated chains. While some public TCRs were present in many individuals, most TCR sequences turned up only very rarely across donors. Some IMGT-functional V segments, including TRBV6-2 and TRBV6-3, could not be distinguished by the 87-base-pair reads and were therefore excluded. Most CMV-associated TCR beta chains appeared to be HLA-restricted in a later analysis, and the HLA associations seemed to be driven largely by CMV exposure. Because counts were too low, roughly 16 rarely observed V segments, including chromosome 9 orphons, were left out of the earlier analysis of about 620 of the donors. A group of highly shared sequence variants was considered likely to be a technical artifact of the sequencing pipeline. V-gene and J-gene trimming of TCR beta chains was associated with a missense DCLRE1C variant in a later genetic analysis, and the association was replicated in an independent cohort. A further reported finding was that TCR beta sequences accurately predicted the HLA-A and HLA-B alleles for most subjects in the first cohort.

In total, 666 healthy bone marrow donors made up the cohort. At the time of sampling, every cohort member was nominally healthy, though immune exposures that went unrecorded were likely present. The donor was CMV seronegative and was included in the group of about 350 seronegative cohort members. A peripheral blood sample was collected from each donor, and TCR beta sequencing was performed on peripheral blood mononuclear cells. The Qiagen DNeasy Blood Extraction Kit was used to extract genomic DNA from the blood cell samples. Points on this clone: What antigen it recognizes has not been identified. Within one base of it there is no much larger clone, and no base qualities were kept.

The germline ends are 10 bases apart after V is trimmed by 1 base and J by 7 bases. Sequences SGHTA (CDR1) and FQGTGA (CDR2) are obtained from the germline V gene. The CDR3 numbers 13 residues from cysteine through phenylalanine. The only DNA kept is the CDR3, 39 bases in frame from the first base. Library preparation used the immunoSEQ multiplex PCR assay. A mixture of 60 forward primers for TCR Vbeta segments and 13 reverse primers for TCR Jbeta segments was used in the multiplex PCR. The CDR3 region of rearranged TCR beta genes was amplified from genomic DNA by a multiplex PCR assay. The amplified TCR beta libraries were sequenced on the Illumina HiSeq System as 87-base-pair reads. On the study's bioinformatics: A later analysis counted tens of millions of unique TCR beta chains across the 650 to 800 repertoires, and 10 million to 12 million of these chains were shared by at least two donors. Raw reads were error-corrected and collapsed into unique sequences with a nearest-neighbor algorithm that merged closely related sequences to remove PCR and sequencing errors. To assign V, D and J gene segments, CDR3 sequences were aligned to IMGT reference sequences. For a sequence to be retained, a match of at least six nucleotides was required to both a V gene segment and a J gene segment. A rearrangement counted as productive if the CDR3 had no stop codons and remained in frame with V and J, and every other rearrangement counted as non-productive. Following IMGT convention, CDR3 was defined as the stretch from the second conserved V-encoded cysteine up to the conserved J-encoded phenylalanine. The earlier analysis of a few hundred of the donors excluded sequences that lacked an unambiguous match to a single V gene segment. In an earlier analysis of several hundred of the donors, V segments were called functional above 56.7% productive rearrangements and were called segregating when the between-donor standard deviation exceeded 5%. A statistical classification framework was built to diagnose cytomegalovirus status from the catalog of TCR beta chain sequences. In a later analysis, V and J genes were assigned by comparing TCR nucleotide sequences against IMGT/GENE-DB human TR gene sequences. The TCRdist pipeline was used in a later analysis to assign CDR3 sequences and most-parsimonious VDJ recombination scenarios. In a later analysis, every TCR beta chain was defined by the combination of its CDR3 amino acid sequence and its V-gene family, and reads without a unique V-gene family were dropped. As a way to deal with suspected cross-contamination and a sequencing artifact, a later analysis dropped under 600 nucleotide sequences that were highly shared and had low generation probability. A later analysis calculated a clonal expansion index for each public chain from normalized within-repertoire ranks of inferred template counts. A later analysis computed generation probabilities with a VDJ recombination model fitted to out-of-frame rearrangements, and checked the results against IGoR. Hypergeometric tests were used in a later analysis to score TCR-TCR, TCR-HLA and TCR-CMV co-occurrence, with a repertoire-size bias correction applied to the TCR pairs. A later analysis estimated false discovery rates by permuting HLA or CMV assignments 20 times. A later analysis grouped co-occurring TCRs with DBSCAN, adding TCRdist sequence similarity when clustering within HLA-allele-positive subsets. Repertoires with fewer than 30,000 or more than 120,000 public chains, plus five repertoires with anomalous nucleotide sharing, were excluded from co-occurrence clustering. This immuneACCESS table, as held by TCRdb, lists in-frame sequences with V and J called but not all clones. Of the missing ones, under half trace to an unresolved V gene in checked studies; the others have no known cause. The DNA was the basis for D and trimming; V, J and clone size are from that table. This sample has approximately 42,000 clones in its table, and 81% of those were observed once. The top ten clones comprise 2.7% of the sample.

The chain couples TRBV7-3 to TRBJ1-1; TRBD1 is a weak D gene call, 5 bases matching. The sequencing sample was made of PBMCs. This TCR derives from a man between 45 and 60 years old in good health and CMV-seronegative. The DNA sequence is TGTGCCAGCAGCTTAAAGGGGCACGGTGAAGCTTTCTTT. Protein translation: CASSLKGHGEAFF.